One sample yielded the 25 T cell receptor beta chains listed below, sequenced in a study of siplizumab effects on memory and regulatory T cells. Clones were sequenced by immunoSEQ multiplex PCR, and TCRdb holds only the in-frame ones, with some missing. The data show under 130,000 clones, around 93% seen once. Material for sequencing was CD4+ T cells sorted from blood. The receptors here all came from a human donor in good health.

Written as DNA, the CDR3 is TGTGCCAGCAGCTTAGACCAGATAAACACAGATACGCAGTATTTT. The encoded protein is CASSLDQINTDTQYF. The chain recombines TRBV7-9 with TRBJ2-3; D is undetermined. Germline V gene sequence: CDR1 SEHNR, CDR2 FQNEAQ (reference sequence). V lost 1 base to trimming and J lost 2 bases, with 10 bases between them. The CDR3 has 15 residues.

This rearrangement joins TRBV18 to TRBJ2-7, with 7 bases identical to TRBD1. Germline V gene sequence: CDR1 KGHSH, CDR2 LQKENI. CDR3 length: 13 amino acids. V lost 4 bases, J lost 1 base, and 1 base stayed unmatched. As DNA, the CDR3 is TGTGCCAGCTCACGACAGGGTTCCTACGAGCAGTACTTC. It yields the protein CASSRQGSYEQYF.

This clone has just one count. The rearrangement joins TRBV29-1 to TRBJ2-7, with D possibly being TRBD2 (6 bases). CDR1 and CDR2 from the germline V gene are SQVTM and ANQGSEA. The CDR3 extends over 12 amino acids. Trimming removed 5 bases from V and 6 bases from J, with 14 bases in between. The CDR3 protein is CSVREGGTEQYF. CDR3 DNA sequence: TGCAGCGTTCGGGAAGGAGGGACCGAGCAGTACTTC.

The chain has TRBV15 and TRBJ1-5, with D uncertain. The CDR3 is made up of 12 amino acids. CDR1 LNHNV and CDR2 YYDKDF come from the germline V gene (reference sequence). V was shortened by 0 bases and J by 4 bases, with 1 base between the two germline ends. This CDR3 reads CATSRDNQPQHF. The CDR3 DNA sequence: TGTGCCACCAGCAGAGATAATCAGCCCCAGCATTTT.

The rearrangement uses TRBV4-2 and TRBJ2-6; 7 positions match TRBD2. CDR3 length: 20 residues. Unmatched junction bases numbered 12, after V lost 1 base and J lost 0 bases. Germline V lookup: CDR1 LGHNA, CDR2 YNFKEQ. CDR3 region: CASSQGGPGTTFSGANVLTF. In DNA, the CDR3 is TGTGCCAGCAGCCAAGGGGGTCCAGGGACTACTTTCTCTGGGGCCAACGTCCTGACTTTC.

This chain's CDR3 is CASSWDRAGGYTF. The CDR3 DNA sequence: TGTGCCAGCAGCTGGGACAGGGCAGGAGGCTACACCTTC. The V and J genes are TRBV7-2 and TRBJ1-2; TRBD1 matches at 9 bases. The germline V gene has CDR1 SGHTA and CDR2 FQGNSA. CDR3 length: 13 residues. V lost 4 bases to trimming and J lost 8 bases; unmatched junction nucleotides: 5.

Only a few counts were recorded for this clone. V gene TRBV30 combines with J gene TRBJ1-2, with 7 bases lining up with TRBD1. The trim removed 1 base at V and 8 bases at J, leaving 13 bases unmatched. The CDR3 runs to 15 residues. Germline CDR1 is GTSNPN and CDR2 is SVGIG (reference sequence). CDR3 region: CAWSDDRALPSGYTF. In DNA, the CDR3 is TGTGCCTGGAGTGATGACAGGGCTCTCCCGTCCGGCTACACCTTC. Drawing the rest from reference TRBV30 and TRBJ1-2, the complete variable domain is SQTIHQWPATLVQPVGSPLSLECTVEGTSNPNLYWYRQAAGRGLQLLFYSVGIGQISSEVPQNLSASRPQDRQFILSSKKLLLSDSGFYLCAWSDDRALPSGYTFGSGTRLTVV.

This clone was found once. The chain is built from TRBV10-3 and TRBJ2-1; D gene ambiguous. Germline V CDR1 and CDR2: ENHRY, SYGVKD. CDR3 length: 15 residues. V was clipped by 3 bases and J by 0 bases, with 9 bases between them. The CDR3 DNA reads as TGTGCCATCAGTGATTCGGCAGGCTCCTACAATGAGCAGTTCTTC. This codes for CAISDSAGSYNEQFF.

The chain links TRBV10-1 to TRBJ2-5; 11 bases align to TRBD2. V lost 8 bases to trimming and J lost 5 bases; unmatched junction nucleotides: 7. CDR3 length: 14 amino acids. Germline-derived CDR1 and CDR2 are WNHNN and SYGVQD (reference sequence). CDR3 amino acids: CASGASGGRETQYF. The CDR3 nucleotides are TGCGCCAGCGGGGCTAGCGGGGGGAGGGAGACCCAGTACTTC.

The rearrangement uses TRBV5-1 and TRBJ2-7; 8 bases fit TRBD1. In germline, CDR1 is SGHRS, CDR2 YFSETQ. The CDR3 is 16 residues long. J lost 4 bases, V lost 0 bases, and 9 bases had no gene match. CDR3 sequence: CASSLALGGQVYEQYF. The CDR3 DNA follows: TGCGCCAGCAGCTTGGCCCTAGGGGGACAGGTATACGAGCAGTACTTC.

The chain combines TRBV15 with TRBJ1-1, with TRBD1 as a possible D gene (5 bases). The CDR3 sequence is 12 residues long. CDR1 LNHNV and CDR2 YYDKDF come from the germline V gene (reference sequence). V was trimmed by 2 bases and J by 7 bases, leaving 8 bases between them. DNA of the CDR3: TGTGCCACCAGCAGAAGAGACAGTGAAGCTTTCTTT. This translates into CATSRRDSEAFF. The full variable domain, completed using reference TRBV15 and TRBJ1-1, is DAMVIQNPRYQVTQFGKPVTLSCSQTLNHNVMYWYQQKSSQAPKLLFHYYDKDFNNEADTPDNFQSRRPNTSFCFLDIRSPGLGDTAMYLCATSRRDSEAFFGQGTRLTVV.

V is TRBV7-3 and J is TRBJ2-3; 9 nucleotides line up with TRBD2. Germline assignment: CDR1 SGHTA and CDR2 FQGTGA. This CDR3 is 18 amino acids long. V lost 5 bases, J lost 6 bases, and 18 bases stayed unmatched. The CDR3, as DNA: TGTGCCAGCAGCAACCCCCTCGGGACTAGCTGGGGTAGGGATACGCAGTATTTT. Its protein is CASSNPLGTSWGRDTQYF.

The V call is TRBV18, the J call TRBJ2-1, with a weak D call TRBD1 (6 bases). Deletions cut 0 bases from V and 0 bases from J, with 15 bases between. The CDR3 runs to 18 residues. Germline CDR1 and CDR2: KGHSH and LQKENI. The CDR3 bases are TGTGCCAGCTCACCACCAATGCTACAGGGCCCCTCCTACAATGAGCAGTTCTTC. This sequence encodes CASSPPMLQGPSYNEQFF.

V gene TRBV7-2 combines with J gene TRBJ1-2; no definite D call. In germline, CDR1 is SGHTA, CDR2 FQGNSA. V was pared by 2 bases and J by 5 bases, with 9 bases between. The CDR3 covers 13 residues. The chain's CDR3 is CASSLMGWYGYTF. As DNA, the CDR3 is TGTGCCAGCAGCTTAATGGGATGGTATGGCTACACCTTC.

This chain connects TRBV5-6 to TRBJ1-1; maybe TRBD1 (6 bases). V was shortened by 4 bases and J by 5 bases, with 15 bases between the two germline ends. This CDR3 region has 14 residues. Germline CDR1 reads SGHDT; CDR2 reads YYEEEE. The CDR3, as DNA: TGTGCCAGCAGCGCCTGGGGACAATGGACTGAAGCTTTCTTT. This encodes CASSAWGQWTEAFF.

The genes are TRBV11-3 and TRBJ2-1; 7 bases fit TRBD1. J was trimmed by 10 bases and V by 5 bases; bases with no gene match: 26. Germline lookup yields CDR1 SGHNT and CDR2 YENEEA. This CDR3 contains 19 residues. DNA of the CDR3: TGTGCCAGCAGCCCCCGTCCGGGACAGACCTTTAACGCGTTTCTCGAGCAGTTCTTC. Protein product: CASSPRPGQTFNAFLEQFF.

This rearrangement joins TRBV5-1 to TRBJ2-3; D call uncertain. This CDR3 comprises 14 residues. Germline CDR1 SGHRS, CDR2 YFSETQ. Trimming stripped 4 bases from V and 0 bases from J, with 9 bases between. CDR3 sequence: CASSLESSTDTQYF. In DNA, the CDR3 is TGCGCCAGCAGCCTGGAATCTAGCACAGATACGCAGTATTTT.

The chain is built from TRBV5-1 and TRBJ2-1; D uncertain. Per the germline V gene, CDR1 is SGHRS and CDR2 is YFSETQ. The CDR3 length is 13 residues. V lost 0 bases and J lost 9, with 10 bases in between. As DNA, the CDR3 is TGCGCCAGCAGCTTGGCCTCAGGACCTGAGCAGTTCTTC. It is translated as CASSLASGPEQFF.

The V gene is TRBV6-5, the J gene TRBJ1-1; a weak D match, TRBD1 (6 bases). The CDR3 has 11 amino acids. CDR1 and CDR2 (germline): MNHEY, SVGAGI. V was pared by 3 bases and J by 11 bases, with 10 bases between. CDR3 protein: CASSYQGRAFF. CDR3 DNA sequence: TGTGCCAGCAGTTATCAGGGGAGGGCTTTCTTT.

Here the CDR3 DNA reads TGTGCCAGCAGCGGACTGGGGGTGAACACTGAAGCTTTCTTT. This translates into CASSGLGVNTEAFF. The V and J genes are TRBV27 and TRBJ1-1; D is perhaps TRBD1 (5 bases). The CDR3 contains 14 residues. V was clipped by 6 bases and J by 0 bases, with 11 bases between them. The germline V gene has CDR1 MNHEY and CDR2 SMNVEV (reference sequence).

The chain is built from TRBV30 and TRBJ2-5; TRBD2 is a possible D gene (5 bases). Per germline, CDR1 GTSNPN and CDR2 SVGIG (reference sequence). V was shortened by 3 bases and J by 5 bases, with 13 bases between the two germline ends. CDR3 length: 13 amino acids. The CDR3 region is CAWRGRFEETQYF. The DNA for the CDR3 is TGTGCCTGGAGAGGGAGATTTGAGGAGACCCAGTACTTC.

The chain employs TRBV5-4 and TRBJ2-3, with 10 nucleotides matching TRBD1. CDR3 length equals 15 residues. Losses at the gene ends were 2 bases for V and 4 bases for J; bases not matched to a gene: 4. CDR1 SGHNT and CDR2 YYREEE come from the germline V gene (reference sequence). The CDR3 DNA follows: TGTGCCAGCAGCTTCTGGGACAGGGGACCAGATACGCAGTATTTT. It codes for CASSFWDRGPDTQYF. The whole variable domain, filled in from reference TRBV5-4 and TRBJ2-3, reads ETGVTQSPTHLIKTRGQQVTLRCSSQSGHNTVSWYQQALGQGPQFIFQYYREEENGRGNFPPRFSGLQFPNYSSELNVNALELDDSALYLCASSFWDRGPDTQYFGPGTRLTVL.

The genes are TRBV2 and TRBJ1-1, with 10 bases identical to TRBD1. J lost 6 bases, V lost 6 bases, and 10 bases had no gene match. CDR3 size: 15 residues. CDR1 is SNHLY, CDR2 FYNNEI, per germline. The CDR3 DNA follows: TGTGCCAGCAGGTTAGGCCCGACAGGGGGCTCTGAAGCTTTCTTT. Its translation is CASRLGPTGGSEAFF.

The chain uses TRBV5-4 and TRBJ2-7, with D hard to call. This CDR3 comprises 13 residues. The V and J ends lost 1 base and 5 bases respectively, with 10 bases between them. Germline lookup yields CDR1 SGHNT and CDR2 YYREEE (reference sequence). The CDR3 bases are TGTGCCAGCAGCTTGAGAGGTTGGGACGAGCAGTACTTC. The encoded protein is CASSLRGWDEQYF.

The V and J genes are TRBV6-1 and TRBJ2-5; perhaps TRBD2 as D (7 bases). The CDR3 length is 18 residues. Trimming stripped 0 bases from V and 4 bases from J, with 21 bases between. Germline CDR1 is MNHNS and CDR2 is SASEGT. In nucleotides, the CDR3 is TGTGCCAGCAGTGAAGCGGGTTGGGGGGGCTTAACGAGAGAGACCCAGTACTTC. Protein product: CASSEAGWGGLTRETQYF.